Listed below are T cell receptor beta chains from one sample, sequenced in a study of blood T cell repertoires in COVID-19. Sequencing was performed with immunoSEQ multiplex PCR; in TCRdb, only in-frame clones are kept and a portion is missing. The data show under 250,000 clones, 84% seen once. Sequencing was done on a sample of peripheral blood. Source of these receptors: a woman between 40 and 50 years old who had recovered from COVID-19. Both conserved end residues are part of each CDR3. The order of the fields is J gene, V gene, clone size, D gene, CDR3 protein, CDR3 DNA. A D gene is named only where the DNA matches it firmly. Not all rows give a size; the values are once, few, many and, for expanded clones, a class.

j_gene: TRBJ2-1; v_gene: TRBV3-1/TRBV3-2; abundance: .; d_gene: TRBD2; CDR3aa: CASSQGGGGSSYNEQFF; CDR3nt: TGTGCCAGCAGCCAAGGCGGGGGGGGAAGCTCCTACAATGAGCAGTTCTTC
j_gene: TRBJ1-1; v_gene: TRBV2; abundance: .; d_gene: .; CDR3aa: CASSAGGINTEAFF; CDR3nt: TGTGCCAGCAGTGCGGGAGGGATAAACACTGAAGCTTTCTTT
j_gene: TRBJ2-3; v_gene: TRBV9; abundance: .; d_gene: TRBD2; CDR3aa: CASSPPGGGGNTQYF; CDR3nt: TGTGCCAGCAGCCCCCCGGGAGGGGGAGGGAATACGCAGTATTTT
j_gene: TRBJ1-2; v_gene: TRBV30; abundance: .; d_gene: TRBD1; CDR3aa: CAWSGTGYGYTF; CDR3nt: TGTGCCTGGAGTGGGACAGGCTATGGCTACACCTTC
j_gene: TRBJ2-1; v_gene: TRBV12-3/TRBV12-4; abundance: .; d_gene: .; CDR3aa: CASSPISQGGGFF; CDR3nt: TGTGCCAGCAGTCCCATTTCGCAGGGAGGAGGGTTCTTC
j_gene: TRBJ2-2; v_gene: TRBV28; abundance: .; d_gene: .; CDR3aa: CASLDRTNTGELFF; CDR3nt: TGTGCCAGCCTAGACAGGACGAACACCGGGGAGCTGTTTTTT
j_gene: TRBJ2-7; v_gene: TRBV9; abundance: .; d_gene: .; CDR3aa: CASSGRGNSYEQYF; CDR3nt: TGTGCCAGCAGCGGAAGGGGCAACAGCTACGAGCAGTACTTC
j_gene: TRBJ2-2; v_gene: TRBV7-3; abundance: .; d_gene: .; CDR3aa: CASSLSGGPGELFF; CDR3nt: TGTGCCAGCAGCTTATCGGGGGGCCCCGGGGAGCTGTTTTTT
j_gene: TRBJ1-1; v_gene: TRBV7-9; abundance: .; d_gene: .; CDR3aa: CASSPHRPETGKGAFF; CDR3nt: TGTGCCAGCAGCCCCCATAGGCCCGAGACAGGTAAAGGGGCTTTCTTT
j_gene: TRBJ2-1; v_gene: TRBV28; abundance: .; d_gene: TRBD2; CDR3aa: CASRGLAEQFF; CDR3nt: TGTGCCAGCCGGGGACTAGCGGAGCAGTTCTTC
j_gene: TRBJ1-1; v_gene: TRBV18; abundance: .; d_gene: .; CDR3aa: CASSKGGRGANTEAFF; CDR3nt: TGTGCCAGCTCAAAGGGAGGGAGAGGGGCGAACACTGAAGCTTTCTTT
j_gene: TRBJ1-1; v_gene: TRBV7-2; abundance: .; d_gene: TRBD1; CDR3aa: CASSLVGTGTAFF; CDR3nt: TGTGCCAGCAGCTTAGTGGGGACAGGAACAGCTTTCTTT
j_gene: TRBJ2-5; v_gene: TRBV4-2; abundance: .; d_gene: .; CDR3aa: CASSNPSGQETQYF; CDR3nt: TGTGCCAGCAGCAACCCCAGCGGGCAAGAGACCCAGTACTTC
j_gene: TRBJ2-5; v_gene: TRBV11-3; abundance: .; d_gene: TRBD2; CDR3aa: CASSTGLAGIQETQYF; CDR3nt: TGTGCCAGCAGCACGGGACTAGCGGGGATCCAAGAGACCCAGTACTTC
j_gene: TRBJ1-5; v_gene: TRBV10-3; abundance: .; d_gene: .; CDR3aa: CAVHEGLEQPQHF; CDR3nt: TGTGCCGTTCATGAGGGTCTGGAGCAGCCCCAGCATTTT
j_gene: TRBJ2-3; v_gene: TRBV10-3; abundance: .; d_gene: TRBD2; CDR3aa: CAISAGLVPDTQYF; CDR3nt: TGTGCCATCAGTGCTGGACTAGTTCCAGATACGCAGTATTTT
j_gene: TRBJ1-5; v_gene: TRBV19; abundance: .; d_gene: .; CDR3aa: CASSILSSHNQPQHF; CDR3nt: TGTGCCAGTAGTATATTATCCAGTCACAATCAGCCCCAGCATTTT
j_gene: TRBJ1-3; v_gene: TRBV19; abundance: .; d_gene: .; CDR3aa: CASTPGGAGNTIYF; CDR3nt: TGTGCCAGTACTCCGGGCGGGGCTGGAAACACCATATATTTT
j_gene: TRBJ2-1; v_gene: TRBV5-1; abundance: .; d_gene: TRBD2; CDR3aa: CASSPRLAGEGGEQFF; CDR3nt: TGCGCCAGCAGCCCCCGACTAGCGGGGGAGGGGGGTGAGCAGTTCTTC
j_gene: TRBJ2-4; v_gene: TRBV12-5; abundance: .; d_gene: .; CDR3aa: CASGLVQVATTRNIQYF; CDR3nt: TGTGCTAGTGGTTTGGTACAGGTGGCCACCACGAGGAACATTCAGTACTTC
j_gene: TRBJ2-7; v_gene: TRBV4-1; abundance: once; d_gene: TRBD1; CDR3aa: CASSQFDRGRTYEQYF; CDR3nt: TGCGCCAGCAGCCAATTCGACAGGGGCCGAACCTACGAGCAGTACTTC
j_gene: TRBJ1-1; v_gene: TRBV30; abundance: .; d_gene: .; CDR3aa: CAWSGGQYLYTEAFF; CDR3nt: TGTGCCTGGAGTGGGGGACAATACCTATACACTGAAGCTTTCTTT
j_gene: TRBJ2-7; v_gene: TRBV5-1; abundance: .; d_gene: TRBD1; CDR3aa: CASQAGTGEAQQYF; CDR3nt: TGCGCCAGCCAGGCCGGGACAGGGGAGGCCCAGCAGTACTTC
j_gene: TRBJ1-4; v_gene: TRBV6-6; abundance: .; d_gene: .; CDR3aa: CASSYSKTDNEKLFF; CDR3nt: TGTGCCAGCAGTTACTCGAAGACAGATAATGAAAAACTGTTTTTT